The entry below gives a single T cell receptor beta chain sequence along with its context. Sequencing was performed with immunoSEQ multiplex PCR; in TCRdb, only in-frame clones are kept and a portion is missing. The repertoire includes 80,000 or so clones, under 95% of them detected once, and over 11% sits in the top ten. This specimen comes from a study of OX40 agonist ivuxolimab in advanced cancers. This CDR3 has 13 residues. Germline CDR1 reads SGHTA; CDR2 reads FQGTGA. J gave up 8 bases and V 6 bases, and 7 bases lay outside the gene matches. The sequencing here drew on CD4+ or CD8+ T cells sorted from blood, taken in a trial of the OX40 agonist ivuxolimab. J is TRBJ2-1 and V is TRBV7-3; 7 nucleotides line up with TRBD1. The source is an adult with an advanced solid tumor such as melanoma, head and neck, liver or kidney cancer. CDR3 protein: CASSIGTVYEQFF. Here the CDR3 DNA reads TGTGCCAGCAGTATCGGGACAGTTTATGAGCAGTTCTTC.